Presented here are 3 T cell receptor beta chains from one specimen sequenced in a study of T cells in localized non-small cell lung cancer. Sequencing used immunoSEQ multiplex PCR; TCRdb keeps in-frame clones, though not all of them. The sample holds 45,000 to 60,000 clones, about 88% seen once. The sequencing here drew on PBMCs, taken before any cancer treatment. Receptors were obtained from a man aged 40-75 years with stage II lung adenocarcinoma.

The chain is built from TRBV5-8 and TRBJ1-1; the D gene is possibly TRBD1 (5 bases). The V gene lost 3 bases and the J gene lost 3 bases, with 12 bases spanning the gap. Per germline, CDR1 SGHTS and CDR2 YDEGEE. The CDR3 contains 14 residues. CDR3 DNA: TGTGCCAGCAGCTGGGGACTGGGATACACTGAAGCTTTCTTT. It is translated as CASSWGLGYTEAFF.

The CDR3 is CAWSVEEGRNEQFF. The CDR3 nucleotides read TGTGCCTGGAGTGTAGAAGAAGGGAGGAATGAGCAGTTCTTC. The chain is built from TRBV30 and TRBJ2-1, with D possibly TRBD2 on 6 matching bases. The CDR3 contains 14 residues. The V and J ends lost 0 bases and 7 bases respectively, with 13 bases between them. The V gene's germline CDR1 is GTSNPN and CDR2 SVGIG (reference sequence).

J is TRBJ1-3 and V is TRBV19; D call uncertain. This CDR3 is built from 15 residues. Germline values: CDR1 LNHDA, CDR2 SQIVND (reference sequence). Trimming cost V 6 bases and J 2 bases, with 14 bases left between them. Written as DNA, the CDR3 is TGTGCCAGTAGCCCCTCCCGCGAGACTGGAAACACCATATATTTT. This encodes CASSPSRETGNTIYF.